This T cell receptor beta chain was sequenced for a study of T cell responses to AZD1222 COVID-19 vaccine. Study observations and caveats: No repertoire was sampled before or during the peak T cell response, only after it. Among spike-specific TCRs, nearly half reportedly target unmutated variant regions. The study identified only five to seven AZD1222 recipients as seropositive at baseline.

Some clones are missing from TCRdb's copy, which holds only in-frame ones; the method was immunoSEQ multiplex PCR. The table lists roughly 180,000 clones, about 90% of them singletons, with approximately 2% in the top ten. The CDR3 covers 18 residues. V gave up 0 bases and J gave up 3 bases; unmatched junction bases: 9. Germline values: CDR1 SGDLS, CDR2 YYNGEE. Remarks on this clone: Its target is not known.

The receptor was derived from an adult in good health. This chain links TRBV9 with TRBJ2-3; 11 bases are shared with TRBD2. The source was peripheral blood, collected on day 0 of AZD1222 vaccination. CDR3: CASSVELAGVVQTDTQYF. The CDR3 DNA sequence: TGTGCCAGCAGCGTAGAACTAGCGGGAGTGGTTCAAACAGATACGCAGTATTTT.